Presented here are 3 T cell receptor beta chains from one specimen sequenced in a study of blood T cells in healthy people across ages. Together with a sample-barcoded 5' primer, a J-beta primer mix was included in a second PCR lasting roughly 6 to 12 cycles. TCRdb recomputed calls from the 5' RACE reads with MiXCR, one row per CDR3 protein. Of about 1,500,000 distinct CDR3 sequences listed, roughly 27% are singletons. Specimen: blood. The receptors originated from a woman aged 25 to 39 in good health.

This clonotype has only a few counts. This chain links TRBV7-6 with TRBJ2-5, with D possibly being TRBD1 (5 bases). CDR1 and CDR2 (germline): SGHVS, FNYEAQ. V dropped 4 bases and J dropped 0 bases, with 9 bases sitting between them. This CDR3 is 14 amino acids long. Here the CDR3 DNA reads TGTGCCAGCAGCTCACAGGCGCACCAAGAGACCCAGTACTTC. Its translation: CASSSQAHQETQYF.

The gene calls are TRBV18 and TRBJ1-1, with D possibly TRBD1 on 5 matching bases. CDR1 and CDR2 from the germline V gene are KGHSH and LQKENI. V lost 1 base to trimming and J lost 7 bases, with 16 bases between them. CDR3 size: 15 residues. Written as DNA, the CDR3 is TGTGCCAGCTCACCACTGGGGACCAAACAGAATGAAGCTTTCTTT. This sequence encodes CASSPLGTKQNEAFF.

In its sample, this clonotype was seen a few times. This chain connects TRBV3-1 to TRBJ2-5; TRBD1 matches at 7 bases. Germline V CDR1 and CDR2: LGHDT, YNNKEL (reference sequence). The CDR3 spans 13 residues. The V segment lost 4 bases and the J segment 5 bases; nucleotides outside the gene matches: 4. The DNA of the CDR3 is TGTGCCAGCAGCCGACAGGGATTGGAGACCCAGTACTTC. Translation gives CASSRQGLETQYF.